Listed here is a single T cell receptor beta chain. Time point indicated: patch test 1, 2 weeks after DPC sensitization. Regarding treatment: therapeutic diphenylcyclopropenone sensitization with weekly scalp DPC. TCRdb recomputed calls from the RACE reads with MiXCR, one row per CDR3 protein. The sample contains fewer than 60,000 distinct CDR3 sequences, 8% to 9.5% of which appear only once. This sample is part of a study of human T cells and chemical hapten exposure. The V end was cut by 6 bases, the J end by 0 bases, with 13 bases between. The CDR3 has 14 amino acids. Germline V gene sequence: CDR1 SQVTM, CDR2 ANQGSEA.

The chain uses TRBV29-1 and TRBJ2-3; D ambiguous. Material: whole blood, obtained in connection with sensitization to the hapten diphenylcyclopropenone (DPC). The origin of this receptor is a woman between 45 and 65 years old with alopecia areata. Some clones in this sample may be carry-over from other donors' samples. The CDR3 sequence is CSVPNGPSTDTQYF. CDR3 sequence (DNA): TGCAGCGTCCCGAATGGGCCTAGCACAGATACGCAGTATTTT.